Presented here are 19 T cell receptor beta chains from one specimen sequenced in a study of blood T cell repertoires in COVID-19 (dated by TCRdb to about 2020). Libraries came from the immunoSEQ multiplex PCR assay. The table comes from immuneACCESS by way of TCRdb, which keeps in-frame sequences with V and J called. Part of the clones is missing from these tables; in studies checked, under half for an unresolved V gene and the rest for unknown reasons. Here the sample has around 620,000 clones; 90% occur a single time. Roughly 0.25% of the sample comes from the top ten. Material for sequencing was peripheral blood. The source of these receptors is a woman under 30 with acute or convalescent COVID-19.

The chain employs TRBV9 and TRBJ1-1, with 7 bases lining up with TRBD1. Germline V gene data show CDR1 as SGDLS and CDR2 as YYNGEE. The V segment lost 4 bases and the J segment 0 bases; nucleotides outside the gene matches: 9. This CDR3 is built from 16 residues. CDR3 region: CASSSRQGGLNTEAFF. CDR3 nucleotides: TGTGCCAGCAGCTCCCGACAGGGAGGATTGAACACTGAAGCTTTCTTT.

The sample holds one count of this clone. V and J are TRBV7-3 and TRBJ2-1, with D possibly matching TRBD1 (6 bases). Germline-derived CDR1 and CDR2 are SGHTA and FQGTGA. This CDR3 is built from 12 residues. V was trimmed by 5 bases and J by 6 bases, leaving 8 bases between them. CDR3 DNA sequence: TGTGCCAGCAGCGGACAGTCCAATGAGCAGTTCTTC. This translates into CASSGQSNEQFF.

This chain links TRBV29-1 with TRBJ2-3; no definite D call. The CDR3 is made up of 13 amino acids. V lost 0 bases to trimming and J lost 6 bases, with 10 bases between them. CDR1 is SQVTM, CDR2 ANQGSEA, per germline. The CDR3 sequence is CSVEESPGDTQYF. Written as DNA, the CDR3 is TGCAGCGTTGAAGAATCGCCCGGGGATACGCAGTATTTT.

The chain joins TRBV4-1 to TRBJ2-3; the D gene is possibly TRBD1 (5 bases). Trimming removed 1 base from V and 2 bases from J, with 10 bases in between. This CDR3 contains 15 residues. Germline CDR1 and CDR2: MGHRA and YSYEKL. The CDR3 DNA sequence: TGCGCCAGCAGCCAAGGGACAATTCCCACAGATACGCAGTATTTT. This codes for CASSQGTIPTDTQYF.

The chain combines TRBV12-1 with TRBJ2-3; the D call in the table, TRBD2, was not verified against the DNA. TRBV12-1 is marked as a pseudogene. The CDR3 is 16 residues long. CDR3 DNA sequence: TGTGCCAGCAGCTTTCTAGGATTAACCCTCACAGATACGCAGTATTTT. Amino acid sequence: CASSFLGLTLTDTQYF.

This chain links TRBV6-5 with TRBJ1-2, with D uncertain. Between the trimmed V and J ends, which lost 6 bases and 1 base, there was a span of 15 bases. There are 15 residues in the CDR3. The germline V gene encodes CDR1 MNHEY and CDR2 SVGAGI. The CDR3 here is CASSQTRQYNYGYTF. CDR3 DNA sequence: TGTGCCAGCAGCCAAACTAGGCAGTATAACTATGGCTACACCTTC.

The chain links TRBV2 to TRBJ2-7; D gene unclear. V shed 7 bases and J shed 0 bases, with 16 bases lying between them. The length of the CDR3 is 15 residues. Germline CDR1 and CDR2: SNHLY and FYNNEI. The CDR3 sequence: CASKLGMRSSYEQYF. In nucleotides, the CDR3 is TGTGCCAGCAAGCTCGGTATGAGGAGCTCCTACGAGCAGTACTTC.

The rearrangement joins TRBV4-3 to TRBJ2-3; 10 bases line up with TRBD1. The CDR3 runs 16 residues. V trimming: 1 base; J trimming: 3 bases; junction bases outside the gene matches: 4. Germline values: CDR1 LGHNA, CDR2 YSLEER. DNA for the CDR3: TGCGCCAGCAGCCAAGGGGGACAGGGGTGGACAGATACGCAGTATTTT. It specifies CASSQGGQGWTDTQYF.

J is TRBJ2-1 and V is TRBV6-4; 8 positions agree with TRBD2. The germline V gene has CDR1 MRHNA and CDR2 SNTAGT. With V trimmed by 5 bases and J by 8 bases, 11 bases remained unmatched. This CDR3 has 15 amino acids. CDR3 in DNA: TGTGCCAGCAGTCAAGGGACTAGTACTGCGGATGAGCAGTTCTTC. Residues: CASSQGTSTADEQFF.

V is TRBV5-6 and J is TRBJ1-2; 12 nucleotides match TRBD1. This CDR3 is built from 17 residues. The ends lost 4 bases at V and 4 bases at J; junction bases unmatched: 11. Germline-derived CDR1 and CDR2 are SGHDT and YYEEEE. In DNA, the CDR3 is TGTGCCAGCAGCCCCCCGGGACAGGGGGCTTCTGTCTATGGCTACACCTTC. Translation gives CASSPPGQGASVYGYTF.

CDR3 residues: CASTLKGQGAERTEAFF. CDR3 sequence (DNA): TGTGCCAGTACCCTAAAGGGACAGGGGGCGGAAAGGACTGAAGCTTTCTTT. V usage is TRBV19 and J usage is TRBJ1-1; 12 bases align to TRBD1. CDR3 size: 17 residues. The J segment lost 5 bases and the V segment lost 7 bases, leaving 14 bases of the junction unmatched. Per germline, CDR1 LNHDA and CDR2 SQIVND (reference sequence).

The DNA for the CDR3 is TGTGCCAGCAGTAGAGGTGGCTCCTACAATGAGCAGTTCTTC. Protein: CASSRGGSYNEQFF. The chain links TRBV27 to TRBJ2-1; D unclear. The CDR3 has 14 amino acids. Trimming took 5 bases from V and 0 from J, leaving 8 bases between them. The germline V gene encodes CDR1 MNHEY and CDR2 SMNVEV (reference sequence).

Regarding this clone: It is unclear where the CDR3 begins or ends on the DNA, so no DNA is shown, and the CDR3 is as TCRdb lists it. The gene calls are TRBV11-2 and TRBJ2-3; the DNA was not compared with TRBD2, the D call given in the table. The CDR3 numbers 17 amino acids, ends counted. Germline CDR1 and CDR2: SGHAT and FQNNGV. CDR3 sequence reads: CASSFGSGDRSTDTQYF.

The chain links TRBV6-5 to TRBJ2-2, with unresolved D. Germline CDR1 reads MNHEY; CDR2 reads SVGAGI. The V end lost 6 bases, the J end lost 2 bases, and 13 bases lay between the germline ends. This CDR3 has 15 residues. The CDR3 is CASRPFPLNTGELFF. The CDR3 DNA sequence: TGTGCCAGCAGGCCATTCCCCCTAAACACCGGGGAGCTGTTTTTT.

A few counts support this clone. The chain carries TRBV11-1 and TRBJ1-2; 7 bases align to TRBD1. CDR3 length: 15 residues. The germline V gene encodes CDR1 SGHAT and CDR2 FQDESV (reference sequence). After removal of 4 bases from V and 0 bases from J, the junction contained 5 bases not matched to a gene. For the CDR3, the DNA is TGTGCCAGCAGCTCCACAGGGGCCGCTAACTATGGCTACACCTTC. Protein: CASSSTGAANYGYTF.

This chain connects TRBV30 to TRBJ2-5; 7 nucleotides line up with TRBD2. Germline CDR1 is GTSNPN and CDR2 is SVGIG (reference sequence). The length of the CDR3 is 15 residues. After removal of 4 bases from V and 4 bases from J, the junction contained 12 bases not matched to a gene. The CDR3 nucleotides are TGTGCCTGGAACACCGGGGGGAAGAATGGAGAGACCCAGTACTTC. Translated: CAWNTGGKNGETQYF.

The chain is built from TRBV4-3 and TRBJ2-3; 10 bases line up with TRBD2. V was pared by 1 base and J by 6 bases, with 7 bases of the junction left unmatched. From germline, CDR1 is LGHNA and CDR2 YSLEER. This CDR3 is 16 amino acids long. CDR3 bases: TGCGCCAGCAGCCAAGCGGCTAGCGGGGGTGGGGATACGCAGTATTTT. Translation: CASSQAASGGGDTQYF.

J is TRBJ2-1 and V is TRBV24-1; no definite D call. Trimming removed 3 bases from V and 10 bases from J, with 12 bases in between. Germline V lookup: CDR1 KGHDR, CDR2 SFDVKD. This CDR3 is 13 amino acids long. This chain's CDR3 is CATSDLATREQFF. The CDR3 bases are TGTGCCACCAGTGATCTCGCGACTCGCGAGCAGTTCTTC.

The chain combines TRBV27 with TRBJ2-1; 7 nucleotides align to TRBD1. The CDR3 consists of 17 residues. The V gene end was trimmed by 6 bases and the J gene end by 6 bases; junction bases not matched to a gene: 17. Germline V CDR1 and CDR2: MNHEY, SMNVEV (reference sequence). The CDR3: CASSPLPAQGPSNEQFF. The CDR3 region has the DNA TGTGCCAGCAGCCCGCTACCGGCACAGGGGCCCTCCAATGAGCAGTTCTTC.